The 26 T cell receptor beta chains given below trace back to one sample, sequenced in a study of circulating CD8 cells and anti-PD-1 response in melanoma. Sorting of live CD3+CD8+TCRalphabeta+ cells by PD-1 and/or TIGIT gave four subsets. The QIAseq Immune Repertoire TCR panel built the libraries from approximately 15 ng of total RNA. TCRdb re-analysed the reads in MiXCR, keeping a single row per CDR3 protein. Seen here are a few thousand distinct CDR3 sequences, 6.5% to 8.5% observed once, and the top ten hold less than 10%. The material sequenced was CD8+ T cells from PBMCs, taken at baseline or after one month of anti-PD-1 therapy (not recorded which). These receptors were taken from a human donor with melanoma.

This clonotype ranks as medium-sized. This chain links TRBV6-5 with TRBJ2-7; D possibly uses TRBD1 or TRBD2 (5 bases each). This CDR3 comprises 16 residues. V was pared by 0 bases and J by 0 bases, with 12 bases between. CDR1 MNHEY and CDR2 SVGAGI come from the germline V gene. CDR3 loop: CASSYSSPGTSYEQYF. Written as DNA, the CDR3 is TGTGCCAGCAGTTACTCGTCCCCAGGGACCTCCTACGAGCAGTACTTC.

This chain connects TRBV7-2 to TRBJ2-7; 7 bases are shared with TRBD1. The CDR3 is made up of 13 amino acids. V dropped 7 bases and J dropped 3; count of bases not matched to a gene: 6. Germline V gives CDR1 SGHTA, CDR2 FQGNSA. The CDR3: CASTSAGGYEQYF. The CDR3 DNA sequence: TGTGCCAGCACCTCTGCAGGGGGCTACGAGCAGTACTTC.

Within the sample, this clonotype is medium-sized. The V and J genes are TRBV28 and TRBJ2-1; D might be TRBD2 (5 bases). V shed 10 bases and J shed 6 bases, with 16 bases lying between them. This CDR3 comprises 13 residues. Germline V gene data show CDR1 as MDHEN and CDR2 as SYDVKM. Written as DNA, the CDR3 is TGTGCCACCAACCCCGAGGACTTCAATGAGCAGTTCTTC. Its translation: CATNPEDFNEQFF. Filled out from reference TRBV28 and TRBJ2-1, the complete variable domain reads DVKVTQSSRYLVKRTGEKVFLECVQDMDHENMFWYRQDPGLGLRLIYFSYDVKMKEKGDIPEGYSVSREKKERFSLILESASTNQTSMYLCATNPEDFNEQFFGPGTRLTVL.

By sample fraction, this clonotype is medium-sized. The chain carries TRBV2 and TRBJ1-4; D call uncertain. Per germline, CDR1 SNHLY and CDR2 FYNNEI. V gave up 8 bases and J gave up 8 bases, with 12 bases separating them. CDR3 size: 12 residues. Written as DNA, the CDR3 is TGTGCCAGCCTGGGCGGACGCGAAAAACTGTTTTTT. It yields the protein CASLGGREKLFF.

By sample share, this clonotype is medium-sized (0.01 to 0.1%). V is TRBV24-1 and J is TRBJ2-1; possibly TRBD2 for D (6 bases). Per the germline V gene, CDR1 is KGHDR and CDR2 is SFDVKD. This CDR3 contains 11 residues. V was clipped by 12 bases and J by 4 bases, with 9 bases between them. The CDR3 region is CAAGSYNEQFF. CDR3 coding DNA: TGTGCCGCGGGGAGTTACAATGAGCAGTTCTTC.

By frequency in the sample, this clonotype is large (0.1 to 1%). This chain links TRBV7-3 with TRBJ2-5; 8 bases match TRBD1. Trimming cost V 5 bases and J 5 bases; bases outside gene matches: 7. The CDR3 has 14 residues. CDR1 and CDR2 (germline): SGHTA, FQGTGA. CDR3 sequence (DNA): TGTGCCAGCAGCCCCGGACAGGGCGGGGAGACCCAGTACTTC. This sequence encodes CASSPGQGGETQYF.

By sample fraction, this clonotype is medium-sized. The CDR3 here is CAWTHVGGNGETQYF. The CDR3 region has the DNA TGTGCCTGGACTCATGTCGGCGGGAACGGGGAGACCCAGTACTTC. The rearrangement joins TRBV30 to TRBJ2-5; D perhaps matches TRBD2 (6 bases). The CDR3 loop spans 15 amino acids. Germline V gene data show CDR1 as GTSNPN and CDR2 as SVGIG (reference sequence). Trimming stripped 4 bases from V and 5 bases from J, with 20 bases between.

This clonotype is medium-sized. The rearrangement uses TRBV24-1 and TRBJ1-5; D is unclear. The CDR3 runs to 18 residues. V was trimmed by 9 bases and J by 0 bases, leaving 23 bases between them. Germline V gene sequence: CDR1 KGHDR, CDR2 SFDVKD. CDR3 nucleotides: TGTGCCACCCAGTCGTGGATCAAGGAAAACTTTAGCAATCAGCCCCAGCATTTT. Residues: CATQSWIKENFSNQPQHF.

By sample fraction, this clonotype is large (0.1 to 1%). The V and J genes are TRBV5-4 and TRBJ2-1; D may be TRBD1 or TRBD2 (5 bases each). The germline V gene has CDR1 SGHNT and CDR2 YYREEE (reference sequence). The CDR3 has 13 residues. V lost 2 bases and J 12 bases, leaving 15 bases between the germline ends. The CDR3 DNA reads TGTGCCAGCAGCTTATTTGGGGACGTAAGGCAGTTCTTC. Residues: CASSLFGDVRQFF.

By proportion, this clonotype is medium-sized (0.01 to 0.1%). The chain combines TRBV7-3 with TRBJ2-1; D is unresolved. Per germline, CDR1 SGHTA and CDR2 FQGTGA. The CDR3 covers 14 residues. The V end was cut by 2 bases, the J end by 1 base, with 6 bases between. The CDR3 DNA reads as TGTGCCAGCAGCTTAGGTAATTCCTACAATGAGCAGTTCTTC. It encodes CASSLGNSYNEQFF.

This clonotype rates as medium-sized. The gene calls are TRBV11-2 and TRBJ1-1; D unclear. This CDR3 comprises 13 residues. Per the germline V gene, CDR1 is SGHAT and CDR2 is FQNNGV. V lost 3 bases, J lost 4 bases, and 9 bases lay in between. The CDR3 region is CASSFGEGTEAFF. The CDR3 DNA sequence: TGTGCCAGCAGCTTCGGCGAGGGCACTGAAGCTTTCTTT.

This clonotype is categorized as medium-sized. The genes are TRBV7-3 and TRBJ2-5, with 11 bases aligning to TRBD2. CDR3 length equals 18 residues. Germline-derived CDR1 and CDR2 are SGHTA and FQGTGA. V gave up 5 bases and J gave up 4 bases; unmatched junction bases: 15. The CDR3 DNA sequence: TGTGCCAGCAGCCCATTCCTAGCGGGAGGTCCGGACGGAGAGACCCAGTACTTC. Its protein product is CASSPFLAGGPDGETQYF.

Within the sample, this clonotype is large. The gene calls are TRBV19 and TRBJ1-6; D remains ambiguous. CDR3 size: 15 residues. Trimming shortened V by 6 bases and J by 6 bases, and 15 bases separated the two germline ends. Germline CDR1 reads LNHDA; CDR2 reads SQIVND (reference sequence). CDR3 DNA sequence: TGTGCCAGTAGATATGAGGTATCGGGTAATTCACCCCTCCACTTT. Translating it yields CASRYEVSGNSPLHF.

This clonotype is labeled medium-sized. The chain couples TRBV24-1 to TRBJ2-1, with 9 bases fitting TRBD1. From germline, CDR1 is KGHDR and CDR2 SFDVKD. The J segment lost 6 bases and the V segment lost 3 bases, leaving 5 bases of the junction unmatched. The CDR3 totals 15 residues. CDR3 DNA: TGTGCCACCAGTGATGCGGGACAGGGTTTCAATGAGCAGTTCTTC. This translates into CATSDAGQGFNEQFF.

Judged by abundance, this clonotype is medium-sized (0.01 to 0.1%). The gene calls are TRBV27 and TRBJ1-2; no clear D. With 4 bases removed from V and 4 bases from J, the gap between germline ends came to 10 bases. Germline lookup yields CDR1 MNHEY and CDR2 SMNVEV (reference sequence). The CDR3 covers 13 residues. The CDR3 coding sequence is TGTGCCAGCAGTTCTGGACGGATCTATGGCTACACCTTC. It is translated as CASSSGRIYGYTF.

This clonotype is categorized as medium-sized (0.01 to 0.1%). J is TRBJ2-3 and V is TRBV19; the match to TRBD2 covers 9 bases. V dropped 6 bases and J dropped 6; count of bases not matched to a gene: 10. Germline assignment: CDR1 LNHDA and CDR2 SQIVND (reference sequence). The CDR3 totals 15 residues. The CDR3: CASSPRAGGLDTQYF. The CDR3 region has the DNA TGTGCCAGTAGCCCGAGGGCGGGGGGGCTGGATACGCAGTATTTT.

This clonotype is medium-sized by share. The genes are TRBV27 and TRBJ2-1, with 8 bases identical to TRBD1. Germline V gene sequence: CDR1 MNHEY, CDR2 SMNVEV (reference sequence). The CDR3 consists of 15 residues. V was pared by 7 bases and J by 7 bases, with 12 bases of the junction left unmatched. CDR3: CASTHRQGLRNEQFF. CDR3 in DNA: TGTGCCAGCACCCACCGACAGGGGCTAAGAAATGAGCAGTTCTTC.

By sample share, this clonotype is medium-sized. The rearrangement uses TRBV5-6 and TRBJ2-1; 8 bases are shared with TRBD1. J was trimmed by 9 bases and V by 0 bases; bases with no gene match: 11. The length of the CDR3 is 16 residues. Germline-derived CDR1 and CDR2 are SGHDT and YYEEEE. CDR3 DNA: TGTGCCAGCAGCTTGGAAGGCAGGGGGCTTCACGGTGAGCAGTTCTTC. Its translation is CASSLEGRGLHGEQFF.

In this sample, this clonotype is medium-sized (0.01 to 0.1%). The genes are TRBV24-1 and TRBJ2-7; perhaps D is TRBD1 or TRBD2 (5 bases each). Germline V gene sequence: CDR1 KGHDR, CDR2 SFDVKD. Trimming cost V 1 base and J 3 bases, with 6 bases left between them. The CDR3 length is 13 residues. CDR3 in amino acids: CATSDFGGYEQYF. The CDR3 DNA follows: TGTGCCACCAGTGATTTTGGGGGCTACGAGCAGTACTTC.

This clonotype counts as medium-sized. J is TRBJ2-1 and V is TRBV24-1, with no clear D. Trimming removed 4 bases from V and 5 bases from J, with 5 bases in between. In germline, CDR1 is KGHDR, CDR2 SFDVKD. The length of the CDR3 is 12 residues. The CDR3 reads CATSDANNEQFF. CDR3 DNA: TGTGCCACCAGTGACGCCAACAATGAGCAGTTCTTC.

Of note for this clonotype: A clone one base away is much larger, so this may be a read error. The rearrangement links TRBV18 to TRBJ2-1, with D tentatively TRBD1 or TRBD2 (5 bases each). The CDR3 is made up of 16 amino acids. The germline V gene has CDR1 KGHSH and CDR2 LQKENI. Trimming left V 0 bases short and J 2 bases short, with 11 bases between. This chain's CDR3 is CASSPPGVSAYNEQFF. In DNA form, the CDR3 reads TGTGCCAGCTCACCACCGGGGGTGTCCGCCTACAATGAGCAGTTCTTC. Full variable domain (missing parts from reference TRBV18 and TRBJ2-1): NAGVMQNPRHLVRRRGQEARLRCSPMKGHSHVYWYRQLPEEGLKFMVYLQKENIIDESGMPKERFSAEFPKEGPSILRIQQVVRGDSAAYFCASSPPGVSAYNEQFFGPGTRLTVL.

This clonotype ranks as medium-sized. V gene TRBV19 combines with J gene TRBJ2-7; D is uncertain. CDR3 length: 14 amino acids. Germline V CDR1 and CDR2: LNHDA, SQIVND (reference sequence). V lost 6 bases, J lost 2 bases, and 14 bases lay in between. The CDR3 DNA reads TGTGCCAGTAGGAGCACCAGAGGCCCCTACGAGCAGTACTTC. It translates to CASRSTRGPYEQYF.

By its share, this clonotype is medium-sized (0.01 to 0.1%). The chain joins TRBV28 to TRBJ2-3; 8 positions agree with TRBD2. The CDR3 is 16 residues long. Unmatched junction bases numbered 12, after V lost 4 bases and J lost 6 bases. CDR1 is MDHEN, CDR2 SYDVKM, per germline. The CDR3 here is CASSSPAGGGLDTQYF. The CDR3, as DNA: TGTGCCAGCAGTTCCCCCGCGGGGGGAGGGTTGGATACGCAGTATTTT.

The sample holds a few counts of this clonotype. Relative to the germline gene, one junction end is altered; a read error may explain this. The rearrangement uses TRBV13 and TRBJ2-7; 8 nucleotides line up with TRBD1. Germline V CDR1 and CDR2: PRHDT, FYEKMQ (reference sequence). The CDR3 totals 15 residues. This CDR3 is CASSLGLSGGDEQYF. The CDR3 DNA is TGTGCCAGCAGCCTAGGCTTGTCAGGGGGCGACGAGCAGTACTTC.

In this sample, this clonotype is medium-sized. This chain links TRBV27 with TRBJ2-1; D gene uncertain. Germline CDR1 reads MNHEY; CDR2 reads SMNVEV (reference sequence). Trimming stripped 8 bases from V and 2 bases from J, with 19 bases between. There are 16 residues in the CDR3. CDR3 residues: CASGYPRPAAYNEQFF. CDR3 sequence (DNA): TGTGCCAGCGGCTACCCCCGACCGGCAGCCTACAATGAGCAGTTCTTC.

This clonotype ranks as medium-sized. This chain connects TRBV19 to TRBJ1-1; D gene ambiguous. The germline V gene encodes CDR1 LNHDA and CDR2 SQIVND (reference sequence). The germline V and J ends were trimmed by 3 bases and 1 base, with 9 bases remaining between them. The CDR3 consists of 14 residues. The CDR3 DNA reads TGTGCCAGTAGTATGGGCCAGGCGAACACTGAAGCTTTCTTT. Protein: CASSMGQANTEAFF.